Below are 24 T cell receptor beta chains sequenced from a single sample in a study of shared clonotypes between healthy human individuals. Measured with immunoSEQ multiplex PCR; TCRdb has only the in-frame clones, and not every one. Altogether some 2,500,000 clones are present, 93% being singletons, with the ten largest covering 0.35% to 0.45%. The sample was naive CD4+ T cells from PBMCs. Subset: CD45RA+ positively selected. The receptors derive from a man between 18 and 29 years old in good health. Some clones in this sample may be carry-over from other donors' samples.

This chain links TRBV6-4 with TRBJ1-5; perhaps TRBD1 as D (6 bases). CDR1 is MRHNA and CDR2 is SNTAGT in the germline V gene. Trimming left V 8 bases short and J 2 bases short, with 25 bases between. This CDR3 has 18 amino acids. CDR3 protein: CASPKILHRDCGNQPQHF. CDR3 nucleotides: TGTGCCAGCCCAAAGATACTTCACAGGGACTGCGGCAATCAGCCCCAGCATTTT.

The V gene is TRBV16, the J gene TRBJ1-5; D unresolved. The CDR3 length is 13 residues. V was cut by 0 bases and J by 7 bases, with 7 bases left in between. From germline, CDR1 is KGHSY and CDR2 FQNENV. This CDR3 is CASSQSANQPQHF. Written as DNA, the CDR3 is TGTGCCAGCAGCCAATCCGCCAACCAGCCCCAGCATTTT.

The V gene is TRBV5-1, the J gene TRBJ2-2; 8 bases agree with TRBD2. This CDR3 is built from 14 residues. The germline CDR1 and CDR2 sequences are SGHRS and YFSETQ. The V and J ends lost 7 bases and 1 base, in that order; junction bases with no gene match: 3. The CDR3 region is CASSREGNTGELFF. DNA for the CDR3: TGCGCCAGCTCCCGGGAGGGGAACACCGGGGAGCTGTTTTTT.

The chain has TRBV28 and TRBJ1-5, with 10 bases identical to TRBD1. V was clipped by 6 bases and J by 6 bases; unmatched bases: 8. CDR3 length equals 15 residues. CDR1 is MDHEN, CDR2 SYDVKM, per germline. The CDR3 is CASSLLRQGAQPQHF. CDR3 DNA sequence: TGTGCCAGCAGCCTATTACGACAGGGGGCTCAGCCCCAGCATTTT.

The table lists this clone with a few counts. The chain is built from TRBV19 and TRBJ1-5, with D unresolved. This CDR3 spans 14 amino acids. Germline-derived CDR1 and CDR2 are LNHDA and SQIVND (reference sequence). V gave up 3 bases and J gave up 2 bases, with 8 bases separating them. The CDR3 here is CASSIFEGNQPQHF. The CDR3 DNA reads as TGTGCCAGTAGTATCTTTGAGGGCAATCAGCCCCAGCATTTT.

This clone was observed a single time. This chain joins TRBV2 and TRBJ2-7; 9 nucleotides line up with TRBD1. This CDR3 comprises 15 residues. V shed 1 base, J shed 6 bases, and the junction held 7 bases outside the gene matches. Germline V gene lookup returns CDR1 SNHLY and CDR2 FYNNEI. The CDR3 coding sequence is TGTGCCAGCAGTGAAGAGGACAGGGGACGAGGCGAGCAGTACTTC. Encoded protein: CASSEEDRGRGEQYF.

The CDR3 DNA is TGTGCCAGCAGCTTATGGGGGAGGGCCTCGGATGAGCAGTTCTTC. This encodes CASSLWGRASDEQFF. The chain couples TRBV11-2 to TRBJ2-1, with 7 bases lining up with TRBD2. The CDR3 is 15 amino acids. V dropped 2 bases and J dropped 8; count of bases not matched to a gene: 9. Germline CDR1 reads SGHAT; CDR2 reads FQNNGV.

The V call is TRBV28, the J call TRBJ2-3; D unclear. Per germline, CDR1 MDHEN and CDR2 SYDVKM. V lost 7 bases to trimming and J lost 3 bases, with 11 bases between them. The CDR3 runs to 13 residues. The CDR3 DNA follows: TGTGCCAGCATCCTTCCTGGTACAGATACGCAGTATTTT. Residues: CASILPGTDTQYF.

The chain joins TRBV9 to TRBJ2-3; D could derive from TRBD1 or TRBD2 (6 bases each). Trimming cost V 1 base and J 6 bases, with 12 bases left between them. This CDR3 contains 14 residues. In germline, CDR1 is SGDLS, CDR2 YYNGEE. The CDR3 reads CASSVRGQEDTQYF. The CDR3, as DNA: TGTGCCAGCAGCGTACGGGGGCAGGAGGATACGCAGTATTTT.

This chain joins TRBV15 and TRBJ2-5, with a weak D call TRBD1 (7 bases). V lost 8 bases and J 3 bases, leaving 19 bases between the germline ends. Germline CDR1 reads LNHNV; CDR2 reads YYDKDF (reference sequence). This CDR3 is 15 amino acids long. DNA for the CDR3: TGTGCCACCGGAAACATAGGCAGGGGGGAAGAGACCCAGTACTTC. Residues: CATGNIGRGEETQYF.

This chain connects TRBV6-5 to TRBJ1-4; 10 bases line up with TRBD1. The CDR3 length is 12 residues. Per the germline V gene, CDR1 is MNHEY and CDR2 is SVGAGI. The ends lost 8 bases at V and 7 bases at J; junction bases unmatched: 1. The CDR3: CASRDRGEKLFF. The CDR3 DNA reads TGTGCCAGCCGGGACAGGGGTGAAAAACTGTTTTTT.

V and J are TRBV4-2 and TRBJ2-7; TRBD1 matches 7 bases. The germline V gene encodes CDR1 LGHNA and CDR2 YNFKEQ. The CDR3 has 15 residues. The trim removed 1 base at V and 3 bases at J, leaving 6 bases unmatched. CDR3 sequence: CASSQAGTAYYEQYF. CDR3 DNA: TGTGCCAGCAGCCAAGCCGGGACAGCTTACTACGAGCAGTACTTC.

The gene calls are TRBV7-9 and TRBJ2-7, with D hard to call. V lost 3 bases and J 1 base, leaving 7 bases between the germline ends. Germline V gene lookup returns CDR1 SEHNR and CDR2 FQNEAQ (reference sequence). The CDR3 consists of 13 residues. DNA of the CDR3: TGTGCCAGCAGCTTGTACGAGTCCTACGAGCAGTACTTC. Translated, it gives CASSLYESYEQYF. The whole variable domain, filled in from reference TRBV7-9 and TRBJ2-7, reads DTGVSQNPRHKITKRGQNVTFRCDPISEHNRLYWYRQTLGQGPEFLTYFQNEAQLEKSRLLSDRFSAERPKGSFSTLEIQRTEQGDSAMYLCASSLYESYEQYFGPGTRLTVT.

The chain joins TRBV27 to TRBJ1-2; TRBD1 aligns across 7 bases. Germline V gene data show CDR1 as MNHEY and CDR2 as SMNVEV (reference sequence). The CDR3 runs 16 residues. The V and J ends lost 4 bases and 5 bases, in that order; junction bases with no gene match: 13. CDR3 residues: CASSSYVGGRGYGYTF. In DNA form, the CDR3 reads TGTGCCAGCAGTTCCTACGTGGGGGGCAGGGGGTATGGCTACACCTTC.

CDR3 amino acids: CASRIAGPTYEQYF. The CDR3 region has the DNA TGTGCCAGCAGAATAGCGGGCCCAACCTACGAGCAGTACTTC. This sequence joins TRBV6-5 and TRBJ2-7; 7 bases are a match to TRBD2. V lost 6 bases, J lost 2 bases, and 7 bases stayed unmatched. Germline V gene lookup returns CDR1 MNHEY and CDR2 SVGAGI. This CDR3 has 14 residues.

This sequence joins TRBV6-5 and TRBJ1-1; tentative D call: TRBD1 (5 bases). The CDR3 extends over 13 amino acids. CDR1 is MNHEY and CDR2 is SVGAGI in the germline V gene. V lost 5 bases, J lost 12 bases, and 19 bases lay in between. The CDR3 DNA sequence: TGTGCCAGCAGTCGGGCCTCCCGCGGGGACCCTTTCTTT. As protein: CASSRASRGDPFF.

Concerning this clone itself: At the DNA level, this CDR3 is encoded by other sequences in the same sample as well. J is TRBJ2-3 and V is TRBV5-1, with D maybe TRBD2 (6 bases). V dropped 4 bases and J dropped 4 bases, with 10 bases sitting between them. This CDR3 is 13 amino acids long. The V gene's germline CDR1 is SGHRS and CDR2 YFSETQ. The CDR3 loop reads CASSPGTADTQYF. Written as DNA, the CDR3 is TGCGCCAGCAGCCCTGGGACTGCAGATACGCAGTATTTT.

The chain uses TRBV5-1 and TRBJ1-4, with TRBD1 matching over 7 bases. Germline V CDR1 and CDR2: SGHRS, YFSETQ. The CDR3 runs 15 residues. V lost 4 bases and J lost 5; bases outside the gene matches: 8. For the CDR3, the DNA is TGCGCCAGCAGCACAGGGACAGCAGAGAATGAAAAACTGTTTTTT. This codes for CASSTGTAENEKLFF.

The V gene is TRBV19, the J gene TRBJ1-2; tentative D call: TRBD1 (6 bases). The CDR3 is 17 amino acids. Trimming stripped 1 base from V and 4 bases from J, with 19 bases between. Per germline, CDR1 LNHDA and CDR2 SQIVND (reference sequence). CDR3 DNA sequence: TGTGCCAGTAGTATAGGGCCGGTCGGACAGTTCATCTATGGCTACACCTTC. This gives the protein CASSIGPVGQFIYGYTF.

V and J are TRBV11-2 and TRBJ2-5; D remains ambiguous. V dropped 1 base and J dropped 5 bases, with 11 bases sitting between them. The germline V gene encodes CDR1 SGHAT and CDR2 FQNNGV. The CDR3 contains 14 residues. CDR3 DNA sequence: TGTGCCAGCAGCTTAGGATGGGCGCGGGAGACCCAGTACTTC. It is translated as CASSLGWARETQYF.

The gene calls are TRBV14 and TRBJ1-2; 7 positions match TRBD1. Germline trimming cut 4 bases from V and 1 base from J; bases unmatched to any gene: 3. This CDR3 comprises 14 residues. Germline V CDR1 and CDR2: SGHDN, FVKESK. The CDR3, as DNA: TGTGCCAGCAGCCCGAGGGACAGTAACTATGGCTACACCTTC. This codes for CASSPRDSNYGYTF.

The genes are TRBV21-1 and TRBJ1-2; the table's D call TRBD1 went unverified against the DNA. TRBV21-1 is termed a pseudogene. The CDR3 extends over 13 amino acids. For the CDR3, the DNA is TGTGCCAGCAGCAGGGGCTCCTACTATGGCTACACCTTC. It encodes CASSRGSYYGYTF.

The chain couples TRBV6-5 to TRBJ2-7; 9 nucleotides match TRBD1. V shed 3 bases and J 1 base; nucleotides not matched to a gene: 4. The CDR3 totals 15 residues. The germline gives CDR1 MNHEY, CDR2 SVGAGI. CDR3 DNA: TGTGCCAGCAGTTATTTTGGGACAGGGTCCTACGAGCAGTACTTC. It specifies CASSYFGTGSYEQYF.

The chain has TRBV9 and TRBJ2-2; TRBD2 matches at 10 bases. This CDR3 region has 19 residues. J was trimmed by 1 base and V by 4 bases; bases with no gene match: 13. Germline-derived CDR1 and CDR2 are SGDLS and YYNGEE. The CDR3 loop reads CASSTSTWTSGLNTGELFF. CDR3 nucleotide sequence: TGTGCCAGCAGCACCAGCACTTGGACTAGCGGATTGAACACCGGGGAGCTGTTTTTT.